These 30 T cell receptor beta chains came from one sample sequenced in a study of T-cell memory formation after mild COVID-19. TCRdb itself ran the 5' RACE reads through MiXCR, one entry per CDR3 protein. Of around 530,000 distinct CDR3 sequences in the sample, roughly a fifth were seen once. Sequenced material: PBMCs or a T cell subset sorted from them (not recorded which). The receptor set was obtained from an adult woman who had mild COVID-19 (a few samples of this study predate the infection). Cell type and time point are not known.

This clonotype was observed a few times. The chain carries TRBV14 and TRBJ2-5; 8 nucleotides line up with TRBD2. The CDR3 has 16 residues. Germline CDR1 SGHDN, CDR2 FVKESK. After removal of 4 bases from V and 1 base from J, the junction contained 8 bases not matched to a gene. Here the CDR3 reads CASSLPGGPSQETQYF. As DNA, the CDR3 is TGTGCCAGCAGCCTTCCGGGGGGGCCGTCCCAAGAGACCCAGTACTTC.

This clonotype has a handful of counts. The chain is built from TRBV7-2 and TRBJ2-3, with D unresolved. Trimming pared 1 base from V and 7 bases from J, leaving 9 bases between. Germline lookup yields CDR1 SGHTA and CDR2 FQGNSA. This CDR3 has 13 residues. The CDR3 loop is CASSLVRLHTQYF. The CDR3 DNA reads TGTGCCAGCAGCTTAGTGAGACTCCATACGCAGTATTTT.

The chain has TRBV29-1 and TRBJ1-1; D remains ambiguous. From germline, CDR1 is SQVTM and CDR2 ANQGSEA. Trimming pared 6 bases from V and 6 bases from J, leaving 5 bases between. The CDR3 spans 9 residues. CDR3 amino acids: CSVSPEAFF. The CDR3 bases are TGCAGCGTCAGCCCTGAAGCTTTCTTT. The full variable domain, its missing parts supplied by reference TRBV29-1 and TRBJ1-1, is SAVISQKPSRDICQRGTSLTIQCQVDSQVTMMFWYRQQPGQSLTLIATANQGSEATYESGFVIDKFPISRPNLTFSTLTVSNMSPEDSSIYLCSVSPEAFFGQGTRLTVV.

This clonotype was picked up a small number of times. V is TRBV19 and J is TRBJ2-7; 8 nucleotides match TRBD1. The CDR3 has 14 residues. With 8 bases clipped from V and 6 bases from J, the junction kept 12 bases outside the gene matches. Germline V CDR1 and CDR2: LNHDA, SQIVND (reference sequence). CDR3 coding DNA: TGTGCCAGTCGGGCCGGGACAGGCCGTCTCGAGCAGTACTTC. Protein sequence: CASRAGTGRLEQYF.

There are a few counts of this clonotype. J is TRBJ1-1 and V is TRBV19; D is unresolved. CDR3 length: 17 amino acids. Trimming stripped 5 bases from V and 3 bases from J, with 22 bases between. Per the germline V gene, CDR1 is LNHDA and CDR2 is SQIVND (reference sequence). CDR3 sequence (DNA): TGTGCCAGTAGTCTCTTATTTCCGGGCCTGGTGGACACTGAAGCTTTCTTT. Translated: CASSLLFPGLVDTEAFF.

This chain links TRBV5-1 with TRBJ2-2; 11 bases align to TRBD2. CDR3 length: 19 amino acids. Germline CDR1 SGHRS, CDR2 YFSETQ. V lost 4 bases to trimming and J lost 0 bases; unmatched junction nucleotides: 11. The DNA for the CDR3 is TGCGCCAGCAGCGGGCGACTAGCGGGGAGCCCCGCGAACACCGGGGAGCTGTTTTTT. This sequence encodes CASSGRLAGSPANTGELFF.

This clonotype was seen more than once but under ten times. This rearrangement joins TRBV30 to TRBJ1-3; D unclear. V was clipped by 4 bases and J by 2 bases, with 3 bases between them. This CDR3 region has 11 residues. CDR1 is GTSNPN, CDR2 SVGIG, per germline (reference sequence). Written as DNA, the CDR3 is TGTGCCTGGACGACTGGAAACACCATATATTTT. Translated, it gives CAWTTGNTIYF.

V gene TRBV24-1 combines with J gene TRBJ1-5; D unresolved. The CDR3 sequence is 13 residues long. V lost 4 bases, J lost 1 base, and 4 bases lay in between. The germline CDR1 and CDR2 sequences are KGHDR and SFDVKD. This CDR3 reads CATSEYSNQPQHF. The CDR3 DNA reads TGTGCCACCAGTGAATACAGCAATCAGCCCCAGCATTTT.

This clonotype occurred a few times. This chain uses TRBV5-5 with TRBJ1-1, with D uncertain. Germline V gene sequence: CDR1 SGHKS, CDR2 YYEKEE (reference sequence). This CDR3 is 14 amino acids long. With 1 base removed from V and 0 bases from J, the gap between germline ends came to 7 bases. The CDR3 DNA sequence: TGTGCCAGCAGCTTGCGGCCAGTGAACACTGAAGCTTTCTTT. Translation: CASSLRPVNTEAFF.

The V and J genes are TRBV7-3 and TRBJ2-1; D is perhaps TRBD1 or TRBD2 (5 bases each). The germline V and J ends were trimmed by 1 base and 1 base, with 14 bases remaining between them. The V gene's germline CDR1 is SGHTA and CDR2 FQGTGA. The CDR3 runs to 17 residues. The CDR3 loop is CASSLKGTLRSYNEQFF. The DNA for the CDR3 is TGTGCCAGCAGCTTAAAGGGGACCCTCAGATCCTACAATGAGCAGTTCTTC.

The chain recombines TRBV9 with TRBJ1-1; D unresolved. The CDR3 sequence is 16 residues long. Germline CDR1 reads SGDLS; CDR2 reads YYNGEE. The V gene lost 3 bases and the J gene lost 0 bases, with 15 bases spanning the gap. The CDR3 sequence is CASSAARGRMNTEAFF. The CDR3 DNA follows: TGTGCCAGCAGCGCCGCGCGAGGGCGGATGAACACTGAAGCTTTCTTT. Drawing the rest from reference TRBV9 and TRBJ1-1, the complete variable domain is DSGVTQTPKHLITATGQRVTLRCSPRSGDLSVYWYQQSLDQGLQFLIQYYNGEERAKGNILERFSAQQFPDLHSELNLSSLELGDSALYFCASSAARGRMNTEAFFGQGTRLTVV.

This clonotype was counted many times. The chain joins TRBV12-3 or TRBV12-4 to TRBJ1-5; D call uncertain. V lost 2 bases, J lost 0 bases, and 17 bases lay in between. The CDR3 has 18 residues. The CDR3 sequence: CASSLYQLGRVSNQPQHF. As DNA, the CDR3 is TGTGCCAGCAGTTTATATCAGCTGGGGAGAGTTAGCAATCAGCCCCAGCATTTT.

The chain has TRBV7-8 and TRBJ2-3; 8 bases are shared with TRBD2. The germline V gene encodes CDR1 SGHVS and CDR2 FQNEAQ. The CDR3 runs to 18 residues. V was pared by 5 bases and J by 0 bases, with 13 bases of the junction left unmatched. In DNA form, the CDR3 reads TGTGCCAGCAGCCCAATGGGTCTAGCGGGCGCCAGCACAGATACGCAGTATTTT. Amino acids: CASSPMGLAGASTDTQYF.

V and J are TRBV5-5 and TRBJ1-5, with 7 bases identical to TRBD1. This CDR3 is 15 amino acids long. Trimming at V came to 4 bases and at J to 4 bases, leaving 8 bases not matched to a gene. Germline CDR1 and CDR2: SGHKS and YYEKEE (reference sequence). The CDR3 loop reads CASSPLGTENQPQHF. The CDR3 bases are TGTGCCAGCAGCCCCTTGGGGACAGAGAATCAGCCCCAGCATTTT.

CDR3 DNA: TGTGCCAGCAGCTCAGCGGGGGAAGGAGGGGCCAACGTCCTGACTTTC. Its translation: CASSSAGEGGANVLTF. This chain connects TRBV7-9 to TRBJ2-6; 8 bases agree with TRBD2. CDR3 length: 16 amino acids. V gave up 4 bases and J gave up 4 bases; unmatched junction bases: 6. Per germline, CDR1 SEHNR and CDR2 FQNEAQ (reference sequence).

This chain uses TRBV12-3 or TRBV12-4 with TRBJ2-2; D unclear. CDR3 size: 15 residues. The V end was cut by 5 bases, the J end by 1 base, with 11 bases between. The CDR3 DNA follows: TGTGCCAGCAGTCCTGTGAGGAGGAACACCGGGGAGCTGTTTTTT. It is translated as CASSPVRRNTGELFF.

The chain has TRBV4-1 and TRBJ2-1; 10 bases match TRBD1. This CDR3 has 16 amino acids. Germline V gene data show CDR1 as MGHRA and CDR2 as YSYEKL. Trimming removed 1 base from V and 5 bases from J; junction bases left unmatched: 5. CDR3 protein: CASSQASGTGDNEQFF. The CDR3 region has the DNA TGCGCCAGCAGCCAAGCCTCCGGGACAGGGGACAATGAGCAGTTCTTC.

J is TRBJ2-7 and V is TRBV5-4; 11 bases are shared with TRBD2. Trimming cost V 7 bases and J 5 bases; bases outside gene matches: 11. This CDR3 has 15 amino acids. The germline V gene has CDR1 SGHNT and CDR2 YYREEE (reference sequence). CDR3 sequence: CASGTRGTSGDEQYF. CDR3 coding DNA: TGTGCCAGCGGAACGAGGGGGACTAGCGGTGACGAGCAGTACTTC. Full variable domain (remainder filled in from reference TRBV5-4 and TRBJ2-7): ETGVTQSPTHLIKTRGQQVTLRCSSQSGHNTVSWYQQALGQGPQFIFQYYREEENGRGNFPPRFSGLQFPNYSSELNVNALELDDSALYLCASGTRGTSGDEQYFGPGTRLTVT.

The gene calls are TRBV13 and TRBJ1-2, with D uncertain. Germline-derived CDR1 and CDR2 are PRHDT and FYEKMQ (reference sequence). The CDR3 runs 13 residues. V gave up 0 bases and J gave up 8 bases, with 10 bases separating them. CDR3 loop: CASSLGALVGYTF. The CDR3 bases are TGTGCCAGCAGCTTAGGCGCTCTGGTAGGCTACACCTTC.

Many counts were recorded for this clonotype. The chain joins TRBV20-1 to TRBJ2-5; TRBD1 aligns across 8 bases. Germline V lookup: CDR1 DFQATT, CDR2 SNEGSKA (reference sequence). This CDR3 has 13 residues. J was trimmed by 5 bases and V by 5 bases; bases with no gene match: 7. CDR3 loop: CSAVGQGGETQYF. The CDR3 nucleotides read TGCAGTGCTGTAGGACAGGGCGGGGAGACCCAGTACTTC.

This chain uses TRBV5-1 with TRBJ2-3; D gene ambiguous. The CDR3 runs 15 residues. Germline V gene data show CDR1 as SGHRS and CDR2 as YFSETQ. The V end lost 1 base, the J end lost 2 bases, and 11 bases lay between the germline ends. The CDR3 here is CASSLILQYTDTQYF. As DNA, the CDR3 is TGCGCCAGCAGCTTGATCCTCCAGTACACAGATACGCAGTATTTT.

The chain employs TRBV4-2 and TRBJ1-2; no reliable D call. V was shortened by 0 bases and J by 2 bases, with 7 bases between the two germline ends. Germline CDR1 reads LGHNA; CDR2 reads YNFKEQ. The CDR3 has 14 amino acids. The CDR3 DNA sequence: TGTGCCAGCAGCCAAGATTTGGGGAACTATGGCTACACCTTC. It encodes CASSQDLGNYGYTF.

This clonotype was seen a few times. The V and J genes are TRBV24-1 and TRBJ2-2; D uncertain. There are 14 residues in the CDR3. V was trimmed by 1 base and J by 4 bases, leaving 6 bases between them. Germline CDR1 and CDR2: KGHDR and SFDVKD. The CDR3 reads CATSDFGVTGELFF. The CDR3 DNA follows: TGTGCCACCAGTGATTTTGGGGTCACCGGGGAGCTGTTTTTT.

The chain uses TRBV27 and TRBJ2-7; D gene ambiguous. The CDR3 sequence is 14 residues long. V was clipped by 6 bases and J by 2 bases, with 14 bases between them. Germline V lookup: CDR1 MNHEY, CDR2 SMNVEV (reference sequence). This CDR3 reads CASSSRLAPYEQYF. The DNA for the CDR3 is TGTGCCAGCAGCAGCCGGCTCGCCCCCTACGAGCAGTACTTC.

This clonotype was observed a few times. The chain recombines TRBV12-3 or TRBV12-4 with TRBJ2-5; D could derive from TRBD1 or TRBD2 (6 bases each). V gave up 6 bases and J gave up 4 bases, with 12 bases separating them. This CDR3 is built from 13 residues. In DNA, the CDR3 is TGTGCCAGCAGAGTGGGGGGCGGAGAGACCCAGTACTTC. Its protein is CASRVGGGETQYF.

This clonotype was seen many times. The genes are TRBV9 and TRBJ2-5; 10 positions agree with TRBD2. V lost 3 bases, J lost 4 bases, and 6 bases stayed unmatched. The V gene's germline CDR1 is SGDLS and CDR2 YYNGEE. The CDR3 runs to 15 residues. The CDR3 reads CASSASGGAGETQYF. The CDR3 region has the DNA TGTGCCAGCAGCGCAAGCGGGGGGGCGGGAGAGACCCAGTACTTC.

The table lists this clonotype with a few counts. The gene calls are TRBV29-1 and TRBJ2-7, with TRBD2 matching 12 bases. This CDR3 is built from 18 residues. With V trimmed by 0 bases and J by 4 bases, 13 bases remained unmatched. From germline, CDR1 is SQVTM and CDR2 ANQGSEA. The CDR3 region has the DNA TGCAGCGTTGAAGATCGAGGGAGGACTAGCGGGAACAAGTACGAGCAGTACTTC. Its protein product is CSVEDRGRTSGNKYEQYF.

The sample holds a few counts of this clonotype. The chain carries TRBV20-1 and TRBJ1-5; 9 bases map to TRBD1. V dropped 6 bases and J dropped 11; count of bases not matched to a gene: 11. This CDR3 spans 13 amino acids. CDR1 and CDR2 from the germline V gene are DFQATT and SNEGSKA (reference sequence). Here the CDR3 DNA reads TGCAGTGCCCCCGGGACAGGGTTATTGACCCAGCATTTT. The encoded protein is CSAPGTGLLTQHF.

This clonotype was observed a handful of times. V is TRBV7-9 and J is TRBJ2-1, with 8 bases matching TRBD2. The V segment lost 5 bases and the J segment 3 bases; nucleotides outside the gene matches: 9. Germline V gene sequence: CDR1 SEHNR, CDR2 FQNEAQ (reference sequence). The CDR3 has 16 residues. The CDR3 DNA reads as TGTGCCAGCAGCCAGAAGCGGGAGATAGTCTACAATGAGCAGTTCTTC. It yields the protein CASSQKREIVYNEQFF.

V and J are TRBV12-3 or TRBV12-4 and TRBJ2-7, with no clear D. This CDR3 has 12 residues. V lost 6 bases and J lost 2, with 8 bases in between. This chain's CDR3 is CASRTSTYEQYF. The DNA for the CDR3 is TGTGCCAGCAGGACGTCGACCTACGAGCAGTACTTC.